The clone carrying this T cell receptor beta chain has only a few counts. Its target is not known. These data come from a study of cytomegalovirus exposure and HLA in healthy donors. Points from the study as a whole: It was 150 to 200 TCR beta chains that were listed as cytomegalovirus-associated. A further, later analysis showed that HLA-associated TCR beta chains (compared with equally common others) were more clonally expanded. As a later analysis showed, a missense DCLRE1C variant was linked to trimming of TCR beta V- and J-genes.

Primers for the PCR totalled 60 Vbeta and 13 Jbeta. The authors' processing: It was a later analysis that counted 83 million or so unique TCR beta chains, of which 8.5 million to 12 million were shared. TCRdb's table, derived via immunoSEQ multiplex PCR, lists solely in-frame clones and lacks some. V and J calls and clone size are copied from that table; D and trimming were computed from the DNA. The sample records tens of thousands of clones, 79% being singletons. This CDR3 spans 14 amino acids. V was trimmed by 0 bases and J by 6 bases, leaving 9 bases between them. CDR1 and CDR2 (germline): MGHRA, YSYEKL.

This chain joins TRBV4-1 and TRBJ1-5; D unclear. The receptor was derived from a woman in her twenties or thirties in good health and CMV-seronegative. Sequencing used PBMCs. CDR3 DNA sequence: TGCGCCAGCAGCCAAGAAACTCGGAGTCAGCCCCAGCATTTT. Translating gives CASSQETRSQPQHF.